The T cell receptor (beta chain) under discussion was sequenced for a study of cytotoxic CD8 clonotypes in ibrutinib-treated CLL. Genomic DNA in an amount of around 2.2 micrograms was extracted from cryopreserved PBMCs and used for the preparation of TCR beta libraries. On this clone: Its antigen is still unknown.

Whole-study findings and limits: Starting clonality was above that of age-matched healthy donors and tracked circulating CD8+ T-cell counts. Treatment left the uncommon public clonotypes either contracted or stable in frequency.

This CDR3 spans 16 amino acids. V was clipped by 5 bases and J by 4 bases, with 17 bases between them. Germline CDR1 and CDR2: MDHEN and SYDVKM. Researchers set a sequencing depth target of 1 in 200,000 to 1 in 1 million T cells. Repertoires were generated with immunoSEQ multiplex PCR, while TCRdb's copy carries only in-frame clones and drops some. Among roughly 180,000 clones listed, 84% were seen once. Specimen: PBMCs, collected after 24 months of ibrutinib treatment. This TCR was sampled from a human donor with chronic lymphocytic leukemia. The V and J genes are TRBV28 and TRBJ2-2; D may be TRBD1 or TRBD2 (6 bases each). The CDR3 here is CASSRGDGPLTGELFF. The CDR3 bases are TGTGCCAGCAGTAGGGGGGACGGACCCCTCACCGGGGAGCTGTTTTTT.